A selection of T cell receptor beta chains follows, all from one sample in a study of cytomegalovirus exposure and HLA in healthy donors. Some clones are missing from TCRdb's copy, which holds only in-frame ones; the method was immunoSEQ multiplex PCR. Counted here are 150,000 to 180,000 clones, roughly 77% occurring once; the ten biggest clones make up approximately 8%. Sample: PBMCs. The receptors derive from a man aged 25 to 40 in good health and CMV-seropositive. Each CDR3 is given with its conserved first and last residue. D genes are given only for firm matches. A clone size is listed for some rows: how often the clone was seen (once, few, many), or a class if it is expanded.

.	TRBJ1-2	.	TRBV20-1	TGCAGTGCTCCCTCCTATGGCTACACCTTC	CSAPSYGYTF
.	TRBJ2-7	.	TRBV28	TGTGCCAGCGCCCTAGAGGGGGATCTCTCCTACGAGCAGTACTTC	CASALEGDLSYEQYF
TRBD1	TRBJ1-1	.	TRBV5-1	TGCGCCAGCAGCCCGGGACAGGGGGCTGAAGCTTTCTTT	CASSPGQGAEAFF
TRBD1	TRBJ2-1	.	TRBV2	TGTGCCAGCAGCCGGGACAGGGGTCCATACAATGAGCAGTTCTTC	CASSRDRGPYNEQFF
.	TRBJ1-5	.	TRBV27	TGTGCCAGCAGCCGGGACACCAATCAGCCCCAGCATTTT	CASSRDTNQPQHF
TRBD1	TRBJ1-1	.	TRBV28	TGTGCCAGCAGCATTCCAAAGCCACAGGGGCTCGGGCAAGCTTTCTTT	CASSIPKPQGLGQAFF
TRBD2	TRBJ2-7	.	TRBV12-5	TGTGCTAGTGAACTAGCGGGGGCCTACGAGCAGTACTTC	CASELAGAYEQYF
.	TRBJ1-3	.	TRBV7-2	TGTGCCAGCAGCTTAGTAGGCGGCGCCGGAAACACCATATATTTT	CASSLVGGAGNTIYF
.	TRBJ2-7	.	TRBV10-3	TGTGCCATCCGTGGTCTCTCCGAGCAGTACTTC	CAIRGLSEQYF
TRBD1	TRBJ1-1	.	TRBV6-5	TGTGCCAGCAGTTACTCGAACAGGGGGATCACTGAAGCTTTCTTT	CASSYSNRGITEAFF
.	TRBJ1-4	few	TRBV12-5	TGTGCTAGTGGTTTGGTGGGAGGGGTAGGAGAAAAACTGTTTTTT	CASGLVGGVGEKLFF
.	TRBJ2-3	.	TRBV5-8	TGTGCCAGCAGCTTGGGGGGCGACACTAGCACAGATACGCAGTATTTT	CASSLGGDTSTDTQYF
.	TRBJ2-5	.	TRBV7-3	TGTGCCAGCAGCCTAGTCCCGCAGACCCAAGAGACCCAGTACTTC	CASSLVPQTQETQYF
TRBD1	TRBJ1-2	.	TRBV27	TGTGCCAGCAGTTCCCCCGGGACAGGATCCCCCTACACCTTC	CASSSPGTGSPYTF
TRBD2	TRBJ2-7	few	TRBV7-8	TGTGCCAGCAGCTCACTAGCGGGAGGTTTGTACTTC	CASSSLAGGLYF
TRBD1	TRBJ2-5	.	TRBV5-4	TGTGCCAGCAGCTCCCGGACAGGGGAAGAGACCCAGTACTTC	CASSSRTGEETQYF
.	TRBJ2-2	.	TRBV11-2	TGTGCCAGCAGCTTTAAAAGTTCTAGCGCTGGCACCGGGGAGCTGTTTTTT	CASSFKSSSAGTGELFF
TRBD2	TRBJ2-1	once	TRBV18	TGTGCCAGCTCACCAGCCAGCGGGGGGTCCCATGAGCAGTTCTTC	CASSPASGGSHEQFF
TRBD2	TRBJ2-1	.	TRBV28	TGTGCCAGCAGTTCGATCAGGTCTAGCGGGAGGGGCAATGAGCAGTTCTTC	CASSSIRSSGRGNEQFF
.	TRBJ2-7	.	TRBV6-1	TGTGCCAGCAGTGATAGTCGCTACGAGCAGTACTTC	CASSDSRYEQYF
TRBD2	TRBJ2-2	.	TRBV7-3	TGTGCCAGCAGCTCCAGGGAGGGATCGAACACCGGGGAGCTGTTTTTT	CASSSREGSNTGELFF